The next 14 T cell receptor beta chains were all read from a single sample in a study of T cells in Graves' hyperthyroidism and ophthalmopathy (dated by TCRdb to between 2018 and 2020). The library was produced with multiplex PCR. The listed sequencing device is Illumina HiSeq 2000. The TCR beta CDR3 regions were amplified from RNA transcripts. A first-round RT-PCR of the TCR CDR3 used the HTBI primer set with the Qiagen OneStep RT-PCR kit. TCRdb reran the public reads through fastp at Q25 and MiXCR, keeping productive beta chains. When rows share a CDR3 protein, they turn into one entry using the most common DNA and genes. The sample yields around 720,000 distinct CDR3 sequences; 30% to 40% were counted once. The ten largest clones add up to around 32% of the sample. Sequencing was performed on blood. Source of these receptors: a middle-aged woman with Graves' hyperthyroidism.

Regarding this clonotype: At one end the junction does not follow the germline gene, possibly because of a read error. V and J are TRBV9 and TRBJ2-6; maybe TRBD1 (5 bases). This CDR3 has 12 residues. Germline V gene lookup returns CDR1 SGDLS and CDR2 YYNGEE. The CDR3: CASSPQEDTEAF. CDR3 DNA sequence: TGTGCCAGCAGCCCCCAAGAGGACACTGAAGCTTTC.

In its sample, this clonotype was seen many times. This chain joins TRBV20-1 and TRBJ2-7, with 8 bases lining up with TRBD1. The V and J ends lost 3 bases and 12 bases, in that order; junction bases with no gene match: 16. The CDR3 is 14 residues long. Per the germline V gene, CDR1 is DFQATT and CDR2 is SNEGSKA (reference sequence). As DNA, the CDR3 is TGCAGTGCTAGCCGGTCATCCCAGGGGGCCGGGTGGTACTTC. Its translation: CSASRSSQGAGWYF.

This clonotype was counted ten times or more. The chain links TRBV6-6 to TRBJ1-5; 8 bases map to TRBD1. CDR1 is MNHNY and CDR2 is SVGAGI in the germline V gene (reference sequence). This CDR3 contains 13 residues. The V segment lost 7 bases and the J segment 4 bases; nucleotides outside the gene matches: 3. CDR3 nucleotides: TGTGCCAGCACCGGGACAGGTAATCAGCCCCAGCATTTT. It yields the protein CASTGTGNQPQHF.

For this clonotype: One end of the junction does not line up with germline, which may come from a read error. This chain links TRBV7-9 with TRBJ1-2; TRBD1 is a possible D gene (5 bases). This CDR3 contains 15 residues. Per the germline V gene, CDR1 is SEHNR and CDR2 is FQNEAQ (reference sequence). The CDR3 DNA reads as TGTGCCAGCAAGCACCCCCCGGCGGGGGACTACGGCTACACCTTC. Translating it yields CASKHPPAGDYGYTF.

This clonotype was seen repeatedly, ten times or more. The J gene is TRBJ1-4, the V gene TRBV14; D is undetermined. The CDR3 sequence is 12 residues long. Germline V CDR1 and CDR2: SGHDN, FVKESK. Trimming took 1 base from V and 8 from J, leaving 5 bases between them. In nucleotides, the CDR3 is TGTGCCAGCAGCCAAGGGATCGAAAAACTGTTTTTT. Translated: CASSQGIEKLFF.

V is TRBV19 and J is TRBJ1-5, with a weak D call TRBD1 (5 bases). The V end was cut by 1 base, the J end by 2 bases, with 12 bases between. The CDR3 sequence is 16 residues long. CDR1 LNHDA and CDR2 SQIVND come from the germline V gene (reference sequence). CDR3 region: CASSIAGSAGNQPQHF. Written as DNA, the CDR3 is TGTGCCAGTAGTATAGCAGGGTCAGCCGGCAATCAGCCCCAGCATTTT.

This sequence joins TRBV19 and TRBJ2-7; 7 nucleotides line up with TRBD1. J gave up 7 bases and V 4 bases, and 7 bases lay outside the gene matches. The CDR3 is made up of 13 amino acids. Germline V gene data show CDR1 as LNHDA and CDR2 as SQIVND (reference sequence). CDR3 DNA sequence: TGTGCCAGTAGTACCACAGGGGTTCGGGAGCAGTACTTC. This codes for CASSTTGVREQYF.

The CDR3 DNA is TGTGCCAGCAACCGCGGGCGAGACAATGAGCAGTTCTTC. Amino acids: CASNRGRDNEQFF. The chain couples TRBV12-3 or TRBV12-4 to TRBJ2-1, with a tentative D call TRBD2 (5 bases). Trimming cost V 7 bases and J 5 bases, with 12 bases left between them. CDR3 size: 13 residues.

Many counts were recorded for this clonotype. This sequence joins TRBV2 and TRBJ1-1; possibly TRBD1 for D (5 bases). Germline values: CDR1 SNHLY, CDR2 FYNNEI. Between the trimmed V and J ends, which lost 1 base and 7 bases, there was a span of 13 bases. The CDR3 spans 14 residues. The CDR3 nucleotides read TGTGCCAGCAGTGAAGGGCGGGGCCCCTTTGAAGCTTTCTTT. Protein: CASSEGRGPFEAFF.

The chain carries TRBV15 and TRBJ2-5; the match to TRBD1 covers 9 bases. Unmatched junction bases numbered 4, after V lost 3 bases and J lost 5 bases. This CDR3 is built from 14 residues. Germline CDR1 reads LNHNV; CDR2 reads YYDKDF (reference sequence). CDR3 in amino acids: CATSRGQGRETQYF. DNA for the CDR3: TGTGCCACCAGCAGGGGACAGGGAAGGGAGACCCAGTACTTC.

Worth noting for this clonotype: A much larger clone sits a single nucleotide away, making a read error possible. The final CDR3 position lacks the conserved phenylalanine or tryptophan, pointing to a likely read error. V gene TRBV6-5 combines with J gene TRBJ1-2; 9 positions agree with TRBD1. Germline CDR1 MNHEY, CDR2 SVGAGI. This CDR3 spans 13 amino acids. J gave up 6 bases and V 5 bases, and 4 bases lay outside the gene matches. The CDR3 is CASSQTGGNGYTS. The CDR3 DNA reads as TGTGCCAGCAGTCAGACAGGGGGTAATGGCTACACCTCC.

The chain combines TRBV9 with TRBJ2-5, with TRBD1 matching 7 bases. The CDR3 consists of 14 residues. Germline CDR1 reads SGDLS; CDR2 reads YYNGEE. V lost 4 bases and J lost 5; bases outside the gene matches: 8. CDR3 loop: CASSLQGWEETQYF. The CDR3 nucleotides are TGTGCCAGCAGCTTACAGGGGTGGGAGGAGACCCAGTACTTC.

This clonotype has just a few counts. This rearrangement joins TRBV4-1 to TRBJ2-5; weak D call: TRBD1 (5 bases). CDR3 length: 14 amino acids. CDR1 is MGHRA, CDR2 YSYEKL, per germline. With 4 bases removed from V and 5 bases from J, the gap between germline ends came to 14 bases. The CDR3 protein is CASSPVGPRETQYF. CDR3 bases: TGCGCCAGCAGCCCGGTGGGGCCACGGGAGACCCAGTACTTC.

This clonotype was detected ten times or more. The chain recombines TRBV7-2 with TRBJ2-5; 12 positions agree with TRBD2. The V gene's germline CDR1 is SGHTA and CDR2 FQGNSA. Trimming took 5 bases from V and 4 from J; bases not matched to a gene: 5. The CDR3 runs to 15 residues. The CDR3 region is CASSRGLAGRETQYF. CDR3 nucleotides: TGTGCCAGCAGCCGAGGACTAGCGGGACGAGAGACCCAGTACTTC.